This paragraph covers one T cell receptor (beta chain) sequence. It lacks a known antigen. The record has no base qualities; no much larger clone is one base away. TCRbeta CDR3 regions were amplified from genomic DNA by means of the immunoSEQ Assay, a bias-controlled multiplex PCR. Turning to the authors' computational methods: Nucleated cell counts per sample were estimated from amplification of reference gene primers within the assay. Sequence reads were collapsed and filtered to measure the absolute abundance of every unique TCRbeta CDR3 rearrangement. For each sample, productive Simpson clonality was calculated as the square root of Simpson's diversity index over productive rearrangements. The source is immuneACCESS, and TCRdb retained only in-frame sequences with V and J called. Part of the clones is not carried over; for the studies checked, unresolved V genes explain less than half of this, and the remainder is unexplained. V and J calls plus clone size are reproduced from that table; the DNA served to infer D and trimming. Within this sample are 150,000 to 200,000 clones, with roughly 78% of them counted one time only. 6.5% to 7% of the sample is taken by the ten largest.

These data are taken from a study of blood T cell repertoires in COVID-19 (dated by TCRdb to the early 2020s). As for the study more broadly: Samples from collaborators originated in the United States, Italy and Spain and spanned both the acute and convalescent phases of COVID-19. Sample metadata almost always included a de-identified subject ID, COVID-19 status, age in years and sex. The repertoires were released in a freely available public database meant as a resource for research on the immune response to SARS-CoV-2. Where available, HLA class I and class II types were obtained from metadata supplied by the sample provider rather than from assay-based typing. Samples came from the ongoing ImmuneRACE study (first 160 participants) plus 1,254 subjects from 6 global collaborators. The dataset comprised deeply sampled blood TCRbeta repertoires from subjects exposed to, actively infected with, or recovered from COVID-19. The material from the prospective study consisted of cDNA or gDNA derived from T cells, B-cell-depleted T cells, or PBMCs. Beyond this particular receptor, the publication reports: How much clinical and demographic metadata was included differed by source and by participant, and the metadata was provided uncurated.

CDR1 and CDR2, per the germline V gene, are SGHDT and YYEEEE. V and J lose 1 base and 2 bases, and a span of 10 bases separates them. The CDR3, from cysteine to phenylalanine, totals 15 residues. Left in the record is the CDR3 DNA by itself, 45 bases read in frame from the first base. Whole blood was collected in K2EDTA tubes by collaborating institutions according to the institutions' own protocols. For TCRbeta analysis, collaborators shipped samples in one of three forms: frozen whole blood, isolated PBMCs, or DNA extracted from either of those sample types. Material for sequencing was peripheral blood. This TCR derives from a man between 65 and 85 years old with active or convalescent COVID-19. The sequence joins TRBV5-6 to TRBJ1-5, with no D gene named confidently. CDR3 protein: CASSLSIGGNQPQHF. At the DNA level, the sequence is TGTGCCAGCAGCTTGAGTATAGGAGGCAATCAGCCCCAGCATTTT.